These 3 T cell receptor beta chains originate from one sample sequenced in a study of identical twins. TCRdb re-derived calls from the 5' RACE reads in MiXCR, one entry per CDR3 protein. In the table there are around 530,000 distinct CDR3 sequences, about 16% of which are singletons. These data were also filed under a second study, of yellow fever vaccine responses in identical twins.

Sequencing used CD4+ T cells sorted from blood. These receptors all come from a woman between 18 and 29 years old in good health.

This clonotype was observed a handful of times. The gene calls are TRBV20-1 and TRBJ2-3, with 7 positions matching TRBD2. V shed 1 base, J shed 5 bases, and the junction held 12 bases outside the gene matches. Germline V CDR1 and CDR2: DFQATT, SNEGSKA (reference sequence). CDR3 length: 16 residues. The CDR3 spells CSARVGSGIGRDTQYF. CDR3 sequence (DNA): TGCAGTGCTAGAGTGGGAAGCGGGATAGGTAGAGATACGCAGTATTTT.

The chain links TRBV5-1 to TRBJ2-3, with 11 bases identical to TRBD2. The CDR3 covers 17 residues. Germline V gene data show CDR1 as SGHRS and CDR2 as YFSETQ. After removal of 0 bases from V and 3 bases from J, the junction contained 6 bases not matched to a gene. CDR3 sequence reads: CASSLGLAGSLTDTQYF. In nucleotides, the CDR3 is TGCGCCAGCAGCTTGGGACTAGCGGGAAGCCTTACAGATACGCAGTATTTT. Full variable domain (outside the CDR3, taken from reference TRBV5-1 and TRBJ2-3): KAGVTQTPRYLIKTRGQQVTLSCSPISGHRSVSWYQQTPGQGLQFLFEYFSETQRNKGNFPGRFSGRQFSNSRSEMNVSTLELGDSALYLCASSLGLAGSLTDTQYFGPGTRLTVL.

This clonotype has at least ten counts. The CDR3 loop reads CASSPRQGSIYGYTF. CDR3 coding DNA: TGTGCCAGCAGTCCTAGACAGGGGAGCATCTATGGCTACACCTTC. This rearrangement joins TRBV12-3 or TRBV12-4 to TRBJ1-2; 8 bases fit TRBD1. Trimming removed 5 bases from V and 4 bases from J; junction bases left unmatched: 9. The CDR3 loop spans 15 amino acids.